These 18 T cell receptor beta chains came from one sample sequenced in a study of control samples from healthy donors and cancer patients. Clones were read by immunoSEQ multiplex PCR, and TCRdb kept only the in-frame ones, dropping some. The sample contains roughly 39,000 clones, roughly nine tenths of which appear only once. The specimen was blood. The receptors stem from a woman between 50 and 59 years old in good health.

V gene TRBV6-2 or TRBV6-3 combines with J gene TRBJ1-6; 7 positions match TRBD1. Trimming cost V 1 base and J 10 bases; bases outside gene matches: 13. The CDR3 extends over 17 amino acids. Germline V lookup: CDR1 MNHEY, CDR2 SVGEGT. CDR3 nucleotide sequence: TGTGCCAGCAGTTACTTACCGGGACAGAGAGTACAATCACCCCTCCACTTT. Protein: CASSYLPGQRVQSPLHF.

In this sample, this clone turned up a few times. The rearrangement joins TRBV6-4 to TRBJ1-1, with a weak D call TRBD1 (6 bases). Trimming shortened V by 7 bases and J by 4 bases, and 16 bases separated the two germline ends. The CDR3 consists of 14 residues. Germline assignment: CDR1 MRHNA and CDR2 SNTAGT. The CDR3 sequence is CASKKGGISTEAFF. The CDR3 region has the DNA TGTGCCAGCAAAAAGGGGGGGATAAGCACTGAAGCTTTCTTT.

This clone was detected only once. The chain carries TRBV9 and TRBJ2-7; 7 bases line up with TRBD2. The germline V gene has CDR1 SGDLS and CDR2 YYNGEE. CDR3 length equals 14 residues. Trimming at V came to 0 bases and at J to 3 bases, leaving 3 bases not matched to a gene. CDR3 protein: CASSVDGGIYEQYF. CDR3 nucleotides: TGTGCCAGCAGCGTAGACGGGGGGATCTACGAGCAGTACTTC.

The CDR3 loop reads CASSLPNSVGTEAFF. CDR3 nucleotide sequence: TGTGCCAGCAGCCTACCTAATTCAGTAGGCACTGAAGCTTTCTTT. The chain employs TRBV13 and TRBJ1-1; D is undetermined. V was cut by 5 bases and J by 4 bases, with 17 bases left in between. The CDR3 extends over 15 amino acids. The germline CDR1 and CDR2 sequences are PRHDT and FYEKMQ (reference sequence).

The chain recombines TRBV6-2 or TRBV6-3 with TRBJ1-2; D is unresolved. The germline V and J ends were trimmed by 4 bases and 0 bases, with 3 bases remaining between them. The CDR3 is 12 amino acids. Germline CDR1 reads MNHEY; CDR2 reads SVGEGT. CDR3 bases: TGTGCCAGCAGTTGGACTAACTATGGCTACACCTTC. Encoded protein: CASSWTNYGYTF.

This clone has a handful of counts. The rearrangement joins TRBV30 to TRBJ2-1; TRBD1 is a possible D gene (6 bases). V lost 5 bases, J lost 0 bases, and 11 bases lay in between. In germline, CDR1 is GTSNPN, CDR2 SVGIG (reference sequence). CDR3 length equals 14 residues. The CDR3 reads CAWSGVGSYNEQFF. The CDR3 nucleotides are TGTGCCTGGTCAGGGGTAGGCTCCTACAATGAGCAGTTCTTC.

The chain employs TRBV11-2 and TRBJ1-6; TRBD1 matches 7 bases. V lost 6 bases to trimming and J lost 2 bases; unmatched junction nucleotides: 7. Germline-derived CDR1 and CDR2 are SGHAT and FQNNGV. The CDR3 sequence is 16 residues long. The CDR3 DNA follows: TGTGCCAGCAGTTTGAACAGGGGCCCCTATAATTCACCCCTCCACTTT. Translating gives CASSLNRGPYNSPLHF.

The CDR3 coding sequence is TGTGCCAGCAGCTATCGAGACAGTCTCAATCAGCCCCAGCATTTT. Translation: CASSYRDSLNQPQHF. This chain joins TRBV3-1 (or the pseudogene TRBV3-2) and TRBJ1-5; TRBD1 might be the D (5 bases). The CDR3 runs 15 residues. V was trimmed by 5 bases and J by 3 bases, leaving 14 bases between them. CDR1 is LGHDT and CDR2 is YNNKEL in the germline V gene (reference sequence).

This clone was observed a single time. The CDR3 loop is CSATVGTKANQPQHF. DNA of the CDR3: TGCAGCGCCACGGTGGGGACGAAGGCAAATCAGCCCCAGCATTTT. The rearrangement links TRBV29-1 to TRBJ1-5; TRBD1 might be the D (5 bases). The CDR3 is 15 amino acids. V shed 7 bases and J shed 4 bases, with 20 bases lying between them. Looked up from germline, CDR1 is SQVTM and CDR2 is ANQGSEA.

The chain joins TRBV11-3 to TRBJ2-2; D is possibly TRBD1 (5 bases). Deletions cut 5 bases from V and 0 bases from J, with 10 bases between. The germline V gene has CDR1 SGHNT and CDR2 YENEEA. The CDR3 consists of 15 residues. The CDR3 DNA sequence: TGTGCCAGCAGCCGCGACAGAACGAACACCGGGGAGCTGTTTTTT. This gives the protein CASSRDRTNTGELFF.

The V gene is TRBV18, the J gene TRBJ1-2; D might be TRBD1 (5 bases). V lost 2 bases and J lost 0, with 13 bases in between. The CDR3 runs 16 residues. Per the germline V gene, CDR1 is KGHSH and CDR2 is LQKENI. CDR3 sequence reads: CASSPSPRAPNYGYTF. CDR3 nucleotides: TGTGCCAGCTCACCATCCCCCAGGGCGCCTAACTATGGCTACACCTTC. Full variable domain (outside the CDR3, taken from reference TRBV18 and TRBJ1-2): NAGVMQNPRHLVRRRGQEARLRCSPMKGHSHVYWYRQLPEEGLKFMVYLQKENIIDESGMPKERFSAEFPKEGPSILRIQQVVRGDSAAYFCASSPSPRAPNYGYTFGSGTRLTVV.

The chain links TRBV2 to TRBJ2-3, with D perhaps TRBD2 (5 bases). The CDR3 loop spans 13 amino acids. Trimming stripped 6 bases from V and 4 bases from J, with 11 bases between. Per the germline V gene, CDR1 is SNHLY and CDR2 is FYNNEI. Here the CDR3 reads CASSREFSDTQYF. The DNA for the CDR3 is TGTGCCAGCAGCCGGGAATTCTCAGATACGCAGTATTTT. The full variable domain, its missing parts supplied by reference TRBV2 and TRBJ2-3, is EPEVTQTPSHQVTQMGQEVILRCVPISNHLYFYWYRQILGQKVEFLVSFYNNEISEKSEIFDDQFSVERPDGSNFTLKIRSTKLEDSAMYFCASSREFSDTQYFGPGTRLTVL.

The chain employs TRBV7-8 and TRBJ1-6; TRBD1 agrees at 10 bases. Germline trimming cut 4 bases from V and 6 bases from J; bases unmatched to any gene: 6. This CDR3 comprises 16 residues. Germline CDR1 reads SGHVS; CDR2 reads FQNEAQ. This chain's CDR3 is CASSSYGQGVNSPLHF. The CDR3 nucleotides are TGTGCCAGCAGCTCATACGGACAGGGGGTTAATTCACCCCTCCACTTT.

The rearrangement uses TRBV5-6 and TRBJ2-5, with D possibly being TRBD1 (7 bases). From germline, CDR1 is SGHDT and CDR2 YYEEEE. The CDR3 loop spans 18 amino acids. The V gene lost 2 bases and the J gene lost 0 bases, with 20 bases spanning the gap. CDR3 coding DNA: TGTGCCAGCAGCTTCCAGGTTAGGAGGGGACAGCACCAAGAGACCCAGTACTTC. Its protein is CASSFQVRRGQHQETQYF.

The chain combines TRBV6-4 with TRBJ1-6; 10 bases align to TRBD1. With 7 bases clipped from V and 2 bases from J, the junction kept 8 bases outside the gene matches. Germline CDR1 and CDR2: MRHNA and SNTAGT. This CDR3 region has 17 residues. The DNA of the CDR3 is TGTGCCAGCAATACCGACAGGGGGCATGCCTATAATTCACCCCTCCACTTT. Translating gives CASNTDRGHAYNSPLHF.

The chain employs TRBV13 and TRBJ1-2; D gene ambiguous. CDR3 length: 13 amino acids. The germline V and J ends were trimmed by 4 bases and 5 bases, with 11 bases remaining between them. In germline, CDR1 is PRHDT, CDR2 FYEKMQ (reference sequence). The CDR3 bases are TGTGCCAGCAGCTCCCAGGTACGGTATGGCTACACCTTC. This translates into CASSSQVRYGYTF. The full variable domain, in which reference TRBV13 and TRBJ1-2 provide the parts outside the CDR3, is AAGVIQSPRHLIKEKRETATLKCYPIPRHDTVYWYQQGPGQDPQFLISFYEKMQSDKGSIPDRFSAQQFSDYHSELNMSSLELGDSALYFCASSSQVRYGYTFGSGTRLTVV.

The genes are TRBV28 and TRBJ1-3, with D tentatively TRBD1 (5 bases). The CDR3 totals 15 residues. Deletions cut 4 bases from V and 4 bases from J, with 14 bases between. The germline gives CDR1 MDHEN, CDR2 SYDVKM. The chain's CDR3 is CASSSIGAKGNTIYF. DNA for the CDR3: TGTGCCAGCAGTTCAATCGGGGCAAAGGGAAACACCATATATTTT.

This clone was recorded only once. This sequence joins TRBV12-3 or TRBV12-4 and TRBJ1-5, with a possible D match to TRBD1 (5 bases). The CDR3 spans 13 residues. Trimming left V 4 bases short and J 1 base short, with 5 bases between. Written as DNA, the CDR3 is TGTGCCAGCAGTTGGGGGAGCAATCAGCCCCAGCATTTT. This translates into CASSWGSNQPQHF.